This entry describes one T cell receptor (beta chain). Its recognized antigen is unknown. Base qualities were left out, and no much larger clone turns up one base away. This specimen comes from a study of blood T cell repertoires in COVID-19 (dated by TCRdb to the early 2020s). With respect to the entire study: Samples from collaborators originated in the United States, Italy and Spain and spanned both the acute and convalescent phases of COVID-19. The material from the prospective study consisted of cDNA or gDNA derived from T cells, B-cell-depleted T cells, or PBMCs. Deeply sampled blood TCRbeta repertoires from subjects exposed to, actively infected with, or recovered from COVID-19 were included in the dataset. The repertoires were released in a freely available public database meant as a resource for research on the immune response to SARS-CoV-2. Samples came from the ongoing ImmuneRACE study (first 160 participants) plus 1,254 subjects from 6 global collaborators. Sample metadata almost always included a de-identified subject ID, COVID-19 status, age in years and sex. HLA class I and class II types, where available, came from metadata supplied by the sample provider rather than from assay-based typing.

Collaborating institutions collected whole blood in K2EDTA tubes following their own protocols. For TCRbeta analysis, collaborators shipped samples in one of three forms: frozen whole blood, isolated PBMCs, or DNA extracted from either of those sample types. TCRbeta CDR3 regions were amplified from genomic DNA by means of the immunoSEQ Assay, a bias-controlled multiplex PCR. The authors processed their data as follows. The number of nucleated cells in each sample was estimated from the amplification of reference gene primers within the assay. To quantify the absolute abundance of each unique TCRbeta CDR3 rearrangement, sequence reads were collapsed and filtered. For each sample, productive Simpson clonality was calculated by taking the square root of Simpson's diversity index across productive rearrangements. As stored in TCRdb, this immuneACCESS dataset retains in-frame rearrangements with V and J assigned. A fraction of the clones does not appear; measured against another copy, unresolved V genes explain less than half of the discrepancy, and the remainder lacks a known reason. V and J calls and clone size are as listed in that table; D and trimming were resolved from the DNA. The sample includes around 89,000 clones, with 60% to 80% observed a single time. Together, the top ten hold approximately 15% of the sample.

From the germline V gene, CDR1 is LGHNA and CDR2 is YNFKEQ. V and J are trimmed by 5 bases and 2 bases, and the gene matches miss 5 bases of the junction. From cysteine to phenylalanine, the CDR3 is 14 amino acids long. Kept here is only the CDR3 DNA, which spans 42 bases and is read in frame from base 1. General study outcomes and caveats: The amount of clinical and demographic metadata varied by source and participant and was provided uncurated.

Rearrangement joined TRBV4-2 to TRBJ2-7; 8 central nucleotides agree with TRBD1. The origin of this receptor is a woman older than 75 with acute or convalescent COVID-19. The sequenced sample was peripheral blood. The bases read TGTGCCAGCAGCACCGGGACAGGAACCTACGAGCAGTACTTC. Its protein reads: CASSTGTGTYEQYF.